These T cell receptor beta chains were read from a single sample in a study of beta chain features in type 1 diabetes. Using immunoSEQ multiplex PCR, the repertoire was profiled, and TCRdb retains in-frame clones only, with some absent. The sample shows more than 300,000 clones, 6.5% to 10% of them seen only once. Sequenced: central memory CD4+ T cells from blood. These receptors were obtained from a woman aged 18-30 years in good health. The CDR3 runs from the conserved cysteine through the conserved F or W. The D gene is left open where the match is weak. Only some rows state a clone size, as once, few, many or a class for expanded clones.

- TRBJ2-5 TRBV11-2 TRBD2 TGTGCCAGCAGCCCCCGGGGGGGGCGCACGTACCAAGAGACCCAGTACTTC CASSPRGGRTYQETQYF
- TRBJ2-3 TRBV9 TRBD2 TGTGCCAGCAGCGTAGTCCCAGCGGGAGGAGGAGAAGATACGCAGTATTTT CASSVVPAGGGEDTQYF
few TRBJ1-2 TRBV7-2 - TGTGCCAGCAGCTACGGGATCCTCTATGGCTACACCTTC CASSYGILYGYTF
few TRBJ2-1 TRBV4-3 TRBD2 TGCGCCAGCAGCCAAGATCTCGGCGGGACTAGCGGAGGCTACAATGAGCAGTTCTTC CASSQDLGGTSGGYNEQFF
- TRBJ2-5 TRBV5-1 TRBD1 TGCGCCAGCAGCTTTAGGGACAGTAAAGAGACCCAGTACTTC CASSFRDSKETQYF
- TRBJ2-1 TRBV28 - TGTGCCAGCAGTTTAGCTAAGGCCGGTGAGCAGTTCTTC CASSLAKAGEQFF
few TRBJ2-1 TRBV6-5 - TGTGCCAGCAGTGAGATCCTACGGGATGAGCAGTTCTTC CASSEILRDEQFF
- TRBJ2-7 TRBV4-3 - TGCGCCAGCCCCTGCCCCTACGAGCAGTACTTC CASPCPYEQYF
- TRBJ2-5 TRBV4-2 TRBD1 TGTGCCAGCAGCCAGCGGTCGGGGGACAGGGGAGAGACCCAGTACTTC CASSQRSGDRGETQYF
- TRBJ2-1 TRBV5-1 - TGCGCCAGCAGCCCCCGGGTCCTGGGCGATGAGCAGTTCTTC CASSPRVLGDEQFF
- TRBJ2-6 TRBV4-2 - TGTGCCAGCAGCCAAGAAGTAACTGGGGCCAACGTCCTGACTTTC CASSQEVTGANVLTF